The 27 T cell receptor beta chains below were found in one sample sequenced in a study of PD-L1 blockade in urothelial cancer. Data came from immunoSEQ multiplex PCR; TCRdb stores just in-frame clones and leaves some out. The sample shows some 27,000 clones, over 80% of them seen only once. The sequences come from PBMCs, collected around atezolizumab (anti-PD-L1) treatment. The receptor set was obtained from a man in his forties or fifties with urothelial cancer.

This clone was counted between two and nine times. The rearrangement links TRBV19 to TRBJ1-6, with D uncertain. V lost 7 bases, J lost 10 bases, and 14 bases lay in between. Germline V gene sequence: CDR1 LNHDA, CDR2 SQIVND (reference sequence). The CDR3 runs to 13 residues. The CDR3: CASNSRVRSPLHF. DNA of the CDR3: TGTGCCAGTAACTCCCGGGTAAGATCACCCCTCCACTTT.

This clone was detected a few times. The gene calls are TRBV23-1 and TRBJ2-7; 11 bases are shared with TRBD1. TRBV23-1 is sorted into the ORF group, with uncertain function. This CDR3 has 16 amino acids. After removal of 10 bases from V and 1 base from J, the junction contained 12 bases not matched to a gene. This chain's CDR3 is CANLRSGQGDSYEQYV. For the CDR3, the DNA is TGCGCCAACCTTCGCTCGGGACAGGGGGATTCCTACGAGCAGTACGTC.

This sequence joins TRBV29-1 and TRBJ2-5, with TRBD1 matching 7 bases. Germline V CDR1 and CDR2: SQVTM, ANQGSEA. V dropped 4 bases and J dropped 2; count of bases not matched to a gene: 1. This CDR3 region has 12 residues. CDR3 region: CSVGGQQETQYF. CDR3 coding DNA: TGCAGCGTTGGGGGACAGCAAGAGACCCAGTACTTC.

V gene TRBV4-1 combines with J gene TRBJ1-1, with D unclear. The CDR3 is made up of 15 amino acids. V lost 4 bases to trimming and J lost 5 bases, with 17 bases between them. Germline CDR1 is MGHRA and CDR2 is YSYEKL. The CDR3 DNA reads TGCGCCAGCAGCCGAGGAGGGAGGGCCGGGACTGAAGCTTTCTTT. Protein: CASSRGGRAGTEAFF.

This clone turned up a few times. This rearrangement joins TRBV25-1 to TRBJ2-5, with D possibly TRBD2 on 6 matching bases. Trimming removed 6 bases from V and 6 bases from J, with 14 bases in between. This CDR3 spans 13 amino acids. Per germline, CDR1 MGHDK and CDR2 SYGVNS. CDR3: CASRGGAGKTQYF. CDR3 DNA sequence: TGTGCCAGCAGGGGCGGGGCCGGGAAGACCCAGTACTTC.

For this clone: A read error may account for a junction end that differs from germline. The chain uses TRBV2 and TRBJ2-2; D ambiguous. Germline V gene sequence: CDR1 SNHLY, CDR2 FYNNEI. The CDR3 extends over 13 amino acids. The CDR3 region has the DNA TGTGCCAGCAGTGATTCAGGCACCCGGGAGCTGTTTTTT. Protein: CASSDSGTRELFF. Filled out from reference TRBV2 and TRBJ2-2, the complete variable domain reads EPEVTQTPSHQVTQMGQEVILRCVPISNHLYFYWYRQILGQKVEFLVSFYNNEISEKSEIFDDQFSVERPDGSNFTLKIRSTKLEDSAMYFCASSDSGTRELFFGEGSRLTVL.

The rearrangement joins TRBV28 to TRBJ2-1; TRBD2 agrees at 10 bases. After removal of 5 bases from V and 3 bases from J, the junction contained 4 bases not matched to a gene. CDR3 length: 15 residues. Germline-derived CDR1 and CDR2 are MDHEN and SYDVKM. The CDR3, as DNA: TGTGCCAGCAGTCCTAGCGGGGGCCACTACAATGAGCAGTTCTTC. Translation: CASSPSGGHYNEQFF.

This clone was seen more than once but under ten times. The CDR3 DNA sequence: TGTGCCAGCAGCAAAACCAGTCAGCCCCAGCATTTT. It codes for CASSKTSQPQHF. The J gene is TRBJ1-5, the V gene TRBV7-9; no firm D call. The CDR3 has 12 residues. CDR1 and CDR2 (germline): SEHNR, FQNEAQ (reference sequence). V lost 5 bases and J 6 bases, leaving 8 bases between the germline ends. Based on the CDR3 plus reference TRBV7-9 and TRBJ1-5, the full variable domain is DTGVSQNPRHKITKRGQNVTFRCDPISEHNRLYWYRQTLGQGPEFLTYFQNEAQLEKSRLLSDRFSAERPKGSFSTLEIQRTEQGDSAMYLCASSKTSQPQHFGDGTRLSIL.

This chain uses TRBV5-1 with TRBJ2-7; the D is unclear. CDR1 is SGHRS, CDR2 YFSETQ, per germline. The V gene lost 0 bases and the J gene lost 6 bases, with 7 bases spanning the gap. The CDR3 spans 12 residues. CDR3 coding DNA: TGCGCCAGCAGCTTGGAACGCGGCGAGCAGTACTTC. Translated: CASSLERGEQYF.

This clone was found a few times. This chain uses TRBV19 with TRBJ1-1; TRBD1 agrees at 7 bases. Germline trimming cut 2 bases from V and 5 bases from J; bases unmatched to any gene: 5. The germline gives CDR1 LNHDA, CDR2 SQIVND (reference sequence). The CDR3 loop spans 14 amino acids. The DNA for the CDR3 is TGTGCCAGTAGTATAAAGGGGGCAGGGACTGAAGCTTTCTTT. This codes for CASSIKGAGTEAFF.

The chain employs TRBV28 and TRBJ1-1; 7 bases match TRBD1. Germline CDR1 reads MDHEN; CDR2 reads SYDVKM. Trimming at V came to 3 bases and at J to 7 bases, leaving 11 bases not matched to a gene. This CDR3 has 15 residues. This CDR3 reads CASSLTGSGGGEAFF. The CDR3 DNA follows: TGTGCCAGCAGTTTGACAGGGAGTGGGGGAGGTGAAGCTTTCTTT.

This chain joins TRBV7-9 and TRBJ2-7; D possibly corresponds to TRBD1 (5 bases). Trimming shortened V by 1 base and J by 2 bases, and 12 bases separated the two germline ends. The CDR3 runs to 15 residues. Germline CDR1 is SEHNR and CDR2 is FQNEAQ (reference sequence). CDR3 in DNA: TGTGCCAGCAGCTTAGGGGGCGGTGGCCCCTACGAGCAGTACTTC. Its protein is CASSLGGGGPYEQYF.

The V call is TRBV13, the J call TRBJ2-3, with TRBD2 matching over 13 bases. CDR1 is PRHDT and CDR2 is FYEKMQ in the germline V gene (reference sequence). Germline trimming cut 5 bases from V and 4 bases from J; bases unmatched to any gene: 6. The CDR3 runs to 16 residues. The CDR3 DNA reads as TGTGCCAGCAGCCTCCGGACTAGCGGGAGAGCAGATACGCAGTATTTT. Protein: CASSLRTSGRADTQYF.

The chain is built from TRBV29-1 and TRBJ2-5; 10 nucleotides line up with TRBD1. The length of the CDR3 is 13 residues. Germline lookup yields CDR1 SQVTM and CDR2 ANQGSEA. Trimming at V came to 6 bases and at J to 6 bases, leaving 7 bases not matched to a gene. In DNA, the CDR3 is TGCAGCGTGGACAGGGGGACAGTGAAGACCCAGTACTTC. Translating gives CSVDRGTVKTQYF. Supplemented by reference TRBV29-1 and TRBJ2-5, the full variable domain reads SAVISQKPSRDICQRGTSLTIQCQVDSQVTMMFWYRQQPGQSLTLIATANQGSEATYESGFVIDKFPISRPNLTFSTLTVSNMSPEDSSIYLCSVDRGTVKTQYFGPGTRLLVL.

The chain links TRBV7-6 to TRBJ2-1; D gene unclear. The ends were cut back, 5 bases at V and 7 bases at J, with 6 bases in the middle. The CDR3 consists of 11 residues. Germline CDR1 is SGHVS and CDR2 is FNYEAQ. As DNA, the CDR3 is TGTGCCAGCAGCCAGACAAATGAGCAGTTCTTC. Amino acid sequence: CASSQTNEQFF.

This chain links TRBV6-5 with TRBJ2-3; 7 nucleotides agree with TRBD1. With V trimmed by 5 bases and J by 2 bases, 7 bases remained unmatched. CDR1 and CDR2 (germline): MNHEY, SVGAGI. CDR3 length: 15 amino acids. The CDR3 is CASSPKGQLTDTQYF. CDR3 sequence (DNA): TGTGCCAGCAGTCCCAAGGGACAGCTCACAGATACGCAGTATTTT.

The chain is built from TRBV4-1 and TRBJ2-2; the D is unclear. Germline assignment: CDR1 MGHRA and CDR2 YSYEKL. V gave up 1 base and J gave up 0 bases, with 9 bases separating them. The CDR3 loop spans 16 amino acids. The CDR3: CASSQVHYPNTGELFF. In nucleotides, the CDR3 is TGCGCCAGCAGCCAAGTCCACTACCCGAACACCGGGGAGCTGTTTTTT.

Here the CDR3 DNA reads TGTGCCAGCAGGATACAGGGGGCCCGGAACACTGAAGCTTTCTTT. Protein product: CASRIQGARNTEAFF. V is TRBV7-3 and J is TRBJ1-1; 9 nucleotides line up with TRBD1. J lost 1 base, V lost 6 bases, and 6 bases had no gene match. The CDR3 sequence is 15 residues long. Germline CDR1 is SGHTA and CDR2 is FQGTGA.

V usage is TRBV19 and J usage is TRBJ1-1; D possibly corresponds to TRBD1 (6 bases). The CDR3 length is 15 residues. The V end was cut by 6 bases, the J end by 1 base, with 15 bases between. Germline CDR1 is LNHDA and CDR2 is SQIVND (reference sequence). Here the CDR3 reads CASSRTLTGNTEAFF. The DNA for the CDR3 is TGTGCCAGTAGCAGGACACTGACAGGGAACACTGAAGCTTTCTTT.

The CDR3 nucleotides read TGCGCCAGCAGCTTGCTCTCAAACACCCGAGAGCAGTACTTC. Residues: CASSLLSNTREQYF. The chain uses TRBV5-1 and TRBJ2-7; unclear D gene. V gave up 1 base and J gave up 7 bases, with 15 bases separating them. There are 14 residues in the CDR3. Per germline, CDR1 SGHRS and CDR2 YFSETQ.

This clone was seen a few times. The gene calls are TRBV28 and TRBJ1-5; no reliable D call. The CDR3 contains 17 residues. Per germline, CDR1 MDHEN and CDR2 SYDVKM. Between the trimmed V and J ends, which lost 3 bases and 2 bases, there was a span of 17 bases. The CDR3: CASSLWRGSGGNQPQHF. Written as DNA, the CDR3 is TGTGCCAGCAGTTTGTGGCGCGGGAGCGGGGGCAATCAGCCCCAGCATTTT.

The V and J genes are TRBV6-5 and TRBJ1-1, with TRBD1 matching over 8 bases. The CDR3 is made up of 13 amino acids. CDR1 is MNHEY, CDR2 SVGAGI, per germline. After removal of 6 bases from V and 4 bases from J, the junction contained 4 bases not matched to a gene. This CDR3 is CASSRTGFTEAFF. DNA of the CDR3: TGTGCCAGCAGCCGGACAGGGTTCACTGAAGCTTTCTTT.

The J gene is TRBJ2-5, the V gene TRBV14; D remains unclear. The germline CDR1 and CDR2 sequences are SGHDN and FVKESK. The CDR3 loop spans 14 amino acids. Trimming shortened V by 4 bases and J by 4 bases, and 13 bases separated the two germline ends. CDR3 sequence (DNA): TGTGCCAGCAGCCGACTGACCGACTCAGAGACCCAGTACTTC. This codes for CASSRLTDSETQYF.

The V call is TRBV18, the J call TRBJ2-1; TRBD2 might be the D (5 bases). In germline, CDR1 is KGHSH, CDR2 LQKENI. This CDR3 has 15 amino acids. With 1 base removed from V and 0 bases from J, the gap between germline ends came to 7 bases. Written as DNA, the CDR3 is TGTGCCAGCTCACCACGGACTGGCTCCTACAATGAGCAGTTCTTC. It is translated as CASSPRTGSYNEQFF. Full variable domain (outside the CDR3, taken from reference TRBV18 and TRBJ2-1): NAGVMQNPRHLVRRRGQEARLRCSPMKGHSHVYWYRQLPEEGLKFMVYLQKENIIDESGMPKERFSAEFPKEGPSILRIQQVVRGDSAAYFCASSPRTGSYNEQFFGPGTRLTVL.

The rearrangement joins TRBV10-2 to TRBJ2-3; possible D gene TRBD1, 6 bases. Between the trimmed V and J ends, which lost 3 bases and 3 bases, there was a span of 13 bases. Germline CDR1 is WSHSY and CDR2 is SAAADI. CDR3 length equals 15 residues. The CDR3: CASSDPRGGTDTQYF. As DNA, the CDR3 is TGCGCCAGCAGTGACCCCAGGGGCGGGACAGATACGCAGTATTTT.

V gene TRBV5-1 combines with J gene TRBJ2-7; 8 bases line up with TRBD2. Germline values: CDR1 SGHRS, CDR2 YFSETQ. There are 16 residues in the CDR3. V lost 0 bases to trimming and J lost 3 bases; unmatched junction nucleotides: 8. The CDR3 here is CASSLDGSGSFYEQYF. The CDR3 DNA sequence: TGCGCCAGCAGCTTGGATGGCAGCGGGAGTTTCTACGAGCAGTACTTC.

The genes are TRBV7-9 and TRBJ2-5; D is perhaps TRBD2 (5 bases). With 6 bases removed from V and 4 bases from J, the gap between germline ends came to 12 bases. The CDR3 has 13 residues. From germline, CDR1 is SEHNR and CDR2 FQNEAQ (reference sequence). For the CDR3, the DNA is TGTGCCAGCAGTGCGGGCCTTTTAGAGACCCAGTACTTC. Residues: CASSAGLLETQYF.